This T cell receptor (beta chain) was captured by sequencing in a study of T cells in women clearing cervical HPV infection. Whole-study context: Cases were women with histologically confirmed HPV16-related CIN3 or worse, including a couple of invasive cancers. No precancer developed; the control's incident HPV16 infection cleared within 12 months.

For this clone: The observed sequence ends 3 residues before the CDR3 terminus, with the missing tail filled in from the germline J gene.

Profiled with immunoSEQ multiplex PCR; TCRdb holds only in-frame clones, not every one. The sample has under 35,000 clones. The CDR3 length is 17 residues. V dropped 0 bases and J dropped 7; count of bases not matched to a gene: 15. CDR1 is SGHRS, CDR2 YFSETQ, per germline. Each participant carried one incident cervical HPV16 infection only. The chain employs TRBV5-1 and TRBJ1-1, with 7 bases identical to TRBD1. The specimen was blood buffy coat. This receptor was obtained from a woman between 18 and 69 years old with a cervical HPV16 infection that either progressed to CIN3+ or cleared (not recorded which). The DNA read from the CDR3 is TGCGCCAGCAGCTTGGCCGGGGCCGTAGGGGGCAGGAATGAA. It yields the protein CASSLAGAVGGRNE. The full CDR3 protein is CASSLAGAVGGRNEAFF.